These 4 T cell receptor beta chains were all obtained from the same sample, sequenced in a study of radiotherapy plus CTLA-4 blockade in lung cancer. The table came from immunoSEQ multiplex PCR; TCRdb's copy has only in-frame clones and leaves some out. The sample shows 25,000 to 35,000 clones, more than 80% of them seen only once. The sequencing used peripheral blood, collected from a patient treated with radiotherapy plus ipilimumab. The receptors here all came from a human donor with non-small cell lung cancer that progressed on radiotherapy plus ipilimumab.

This sequence joins TRBV5-5 and TRBJ1-5, with TRBD1 matching 7 bases. The CDR3 spans 16 residues. Germline V gene sequence: CDR1 SGHKS, CDR2 YYEKEE (reference sequence). V lost 3 bases, J lost 4 bases, and 10 bases stayed unmatched. CDR3 protein: CASSSASGTANQPQHF. The CDR3 nucleotides are TGTGCCAGCAGCTCCGCGTCCGGGACAGCTAATCAGCCCCAGCATTTT.

J is TRBJ2-1 and V is TRBV5-4; maybe TRBD2 (5 bases). This CDR3 is 13 amino acids long. In germline, CDR1 is SGHNT, CDR2 YYREEE (reference sequence). The V end was cut by 4 bases, the J end by 8 bases, with 13 bases between. CDR3 in amino acids: CASSPDFNYEQFF. The CDR3 bases are TGTGCCAGCAGCCCGGACTTTAACTATGAGCAGTTCTTC.

The chain couples TRBV7-2 to TRBJ2-7, with D tentatively TRBD2 (5 bases). The germline V gene has CDR1 SGHTA and CDR2 FQGNSA. The ends were cut back, 10 bases at V and 1 base at J, with 20 bases in the middle. The CDR3 has 15 residues. The CDR3 DNA is TGTGCCACCGATGGGTTGGCTAGCCGATCCTACGAGCAGTACTTC. It specifies CATDGLASRSYEQYF.

This clone came up once. This chain uses TRBV7-9 with TRBJ1-3; D is perhaps TRBD1 (5 bases). The length of the CDR3 is 15 residues. CDR1 and CDR2 (germline): SEHNR, FQNEAQ (reference sequence). V shed 4 bases and J shed 0 bases, with 10 bases lying between them. The CDR3 is CASSSIQDSGNTIYF. CDR3 bases: TGTGCCAGCAGCTCAATACAGGACTCTGGAAACACCATATATTTT.